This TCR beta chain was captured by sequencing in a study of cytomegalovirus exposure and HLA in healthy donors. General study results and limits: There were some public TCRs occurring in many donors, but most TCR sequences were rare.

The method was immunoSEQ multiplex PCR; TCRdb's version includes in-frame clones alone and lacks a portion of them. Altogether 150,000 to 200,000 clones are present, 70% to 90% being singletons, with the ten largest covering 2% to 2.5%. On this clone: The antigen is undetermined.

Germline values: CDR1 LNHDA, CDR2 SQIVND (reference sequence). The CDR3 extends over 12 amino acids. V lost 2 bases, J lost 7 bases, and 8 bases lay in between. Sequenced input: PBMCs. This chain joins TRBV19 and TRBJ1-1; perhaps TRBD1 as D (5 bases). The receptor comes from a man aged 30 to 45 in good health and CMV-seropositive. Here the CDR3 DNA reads TGTGCCAGTAGTATAAGAACAGGTGAAGCTTTCTTT. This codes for CASSIRTGEAFF.